One T cell receptor beta chain is described in this entry. Measured with immunoSEQ multiplex PCR; TCRdb has only the in-frame clones, and not every one. There are roughly 220,000 clones in the sample; approximately 83% occur only once, and about 2.1% lies in the top ten. The sample comes from a study of blood T cell repertoires in COVID-19. Overall study context: Material from acute and convalescent COVID-19 was sourced from the United States, Italy and Spain. The cDNA or gDNA used as material had been derived from T cells, B-cell-depleted T cells, or PBMCs.

The germline V and J ends were trimmed by 1 base and 4 bases, with 7 bases remaining between them. CDR3 length: 13 amino acids. CDR1 and CDR2 from the germline V gene are SGHDN and FVKESK. The sample taken for sequencing was peripheral blood. V and J are TRBV14 and TRBJ1-2; weak D call: TRBD1 (5 bases). The receptor comes from a woman between 55 and 75 years old with acute or convalescent COVID-19. The CDR3 bases are TGTGCCAGCAGCCAAGTTCAGGGCTATGGCTACACCTTC. Its protein is CASSQVQGYGYTF.